This T cell receptor beta chain was identified during a study of T cells after yellow fever vaccination. This CDR3 contains 14 residues. Germline loops: CDR1 SGHRS, CDR2 YFSETQ. Using its own MiXCR run on the 5' RACE reads, TCRdb lists one record per CDR3 protein. The sample gives about 300,000 distinct CDR3 sequences, around 4.1% of which show up once; approximately 24% is in the top ten. Many counts were recorded for this clonotype. One junction end disagrees with the germline gene, perhaps due to a read error. This TCR came from a man younger than 35 who received the YFV17D yellow fever vaccine. Sequenced here: PBMCs, sampled 5 days after the yellow fever booster vaccination. The chain carries TRBV5-1 and TRBJ2-3; D uncertain. The CDR3 bases are TGCGCCAGCAGCTTTTTTCCCGGCACGGATACGCAGTATTTT. It encodes CASSFFPGTDTQYF. The entire variable domain, with the rest obtained from reference TRBV5-1 and TRBJ2-3, is as follows: KAGVTQTPRYLIKTRGQQVTLSCSPISGHRSVSWYQQTPGQGLQFLFEYFSETQRNKGNFPGRFSGRQFSNSRSEMNVSTLELGDSALYLCASSFFPGTDTQYFGPGTRLTVL.